A single sample is the source of the 15 T cell receptor beta chains below, sequenced in a study of identical twins. Each CDR3 protein gets one entry after TCRdb re-called the 5' RACE reads with MiXCR. The sample yields approximately 530,000 distinct CDR3 sequences, around 22% seen once. The sample was also reused in another study, on yellow fever vaccine responses in identical twins.

Material: CD4+ T cells sorted from blood. The origin of the receptors is a woman younger than 35 in good health.

This clonotype was seen more than once but under ten times. One end of the junction does not line up with germline, which may come from a read error. V usage is TRBV15 and J usage is TRBJ1-2; tentative D call: TRBD1 (5 bases). The CDR3 contains 13 residues. From germline, CDR1 is LNHNV and CDR2 YYDKDF (reference sequence). The CDR3 DNA is TGTGCCACCAGCAGAGTAACAGGAACTCGGCCCTCCTTC. Amino acid sequence: CATSRVTGTRPSF.

This sequence joins TRBV15 and TRBJ2-3; D is ambiguous. Germline CDR1 LNHNV, CDR2 YYDKDF (reference sequence). Trimming left V 6 bases short and J 8 bases short, with 9 bases between. This CDR3 region has 11 residues. CDR3 amino acids: CATRLGGTQYF. CDR3 DNA: TGTGCCACCAGACTTGGCGGTACGCAGTATTTT.

This clonotype has more than one count but fewer than ten. V and J are TRBV9 and TRBJ2-2; D is ambiguous. CDR3 size: 17 residues. V was pared by 0 bases and J by 2 bases, with 14 bases between. From germline, CDR1 is SGDLS and CDR2 YYNGEE. Written as DNA, the CDR3 is TGTGCCAGCAGCGTAGGAAGAAAAAGCGCTAACACCGGGGAGCTGTTTTTT. Translating it yields CASSVGRKSANTGELFF.

The V call is TRBV2, the J call TRBJ2-7; 8 bases are a match to TRBD1. The CDR3 is 14 residues long. Germline CDR1 SNHLY, CDR2 FYNNEI. V lost 0 bases to trimming and J lost 9 bases; unmatched junction nucleotides: 7. CDR3 in DNA: TGTGCCAGCAGTGAAGCTTTGCAGGGGGCAGGGCAGTACGTC. Translation gives CASSEALQGAGQYV.

This clonotype occurred a few times. J is TRBJ2-7 and V is TRBV28, with 8 bases lining up with TRBD1. The junction had 4 bases not matched to a gene; V was cut back by 6 bases and J by 3 bases. The CDR3 covers 13 residues. Germline V gene data show CDR1 as MDHEN and CDR2 as SYDVKM. CDR3 nucleotides: TGTGCCAGCAGGCCGGGACAGGACTACGAGCAGTACTTC. Protein: CASRPGQDYEQYF.

This clonotype was seen a handful of times. The chain couples TRBV6-5 to TRBJ2-3; 7 bases are a match to TRBD2. The CDR3 is 17 residues long. The germline V gene has CDR1 MNHEY and CDR2 SVGAGI. V dropped 0 bases and J dropped 2; count of bases not matched to a gene: 8. The CDR3 sequence is CASSYSGRSGNTDTQYF. CDR3 bases: TGTGCCAGCAGTTACTCAGGCCGAAGCGGGAACACAGATACGCAGTATTTT.

The CDR3, as DNA: TGTGCCACCAGCAGAGTTGGGCAGAGCTATGAGCAGTTCTTC. It yields the protein CATSRVGQSYEQFF. This rearrangement joins TRBV15 to TRBJ2-1; D gene unclear. CDR1 and CDR2 (germline): LNHNV, YYDKDF (reference sequence). The V end was cut by 1 base, the J end by 8 bases, with 12 bases between. The CDR3 length is 14 residues.

This clonotype was found a few times. This rearrangement joins TRBV10-3 to TRBJ2-2; the D call may be TRBD1 or TRBD2 (5 bases each). The CDR3 totals 14 residues. Trimming stripped 4 bases from V and 5 bases from J, with 11 bases between. Germline lookup yields CDR1 ENHRY and CDR2 SYGVKD. CDR3 bases: TGTGCCATCAGTGGGGACCCAGGGACCGGGGAGCTGTTTTTT. This encodes CAISGDPGTGELFF.

The chain recombines TRBV14 with TRBJ2-1; weak D call: TRBD1 (6 bases). This CDR3 contains 13 residues. Trimming left V 2 bases short and J 10 bases short, with 12 bases between. Per the germline V gene, CDR1 is SGHDN and CDR2 is FVKESK. CDR3 in DNA: TGTGCCAGCAGCCAACAGGGGCCAGGGGAGCAGTTCTTC. Its translation: CASSQQGPGEQFF. The whole variable domain, remainder taken from reference TRBV14 and TRBJ2-1, is EAGVTQFPSHSVIEKGQTVTLRCDPISGHDNLYWYRRVMGKEIKFLLHFVKESKQDESGMPNNRFLAERTGGTYSTLKVQPAELEDSGVYFCASSQQGPGEQFFGPGTRLTVL.

This clonotype was recorded a few times. The chain recombines TRBV5-1 with TRBJ2-3; weak D call: TRBD1 (5 bases). Germline V lookup: CDR1 SGHRS, CDR2 YFSETQ. The germline V and J ends were trimmed by 4 bases and 4 bases, with 16 bases remaining between them. The CDR3 runs 15 residues. The CDR3 region has the DNA TGCGCCAGCAGCCTAGGGGTTCTCGGAGCAGATACGCAGTATTTT. As protein: CASSLGVLGADTQYF.

The CDR3 is CASSRDLNYGYTF. The DNA for the CDR3 is TGTGCCAGCAGTCGGGACCTAAACTATGGCTACACCTTC. This rearrangement joins TRBV12-3 or TRBV12-4 to TRBJ1-2; tentative D call: TRBD1 (5 bases). Trimming removed 5 bases at V and 2 bases at J, with 9 bases between. The CDR3 sequence is 13 residues long.

The V call is TRBV19, the J call TRBJ2-1; tentative D call: TRBD1 (6 bases). Germline V gene data show CDR1 as LNHDA and CDR2 as SQIVND (reference sequence). Trimming shortened V by 7 bases and J by 7 bases, and 14 bases separated the two germline ends. CDR3 length equals 13 residues. DNA of the CDR3: TGTGCCAGTATGGGGCAGGGGTGGAATGAGCAGTTCTTC. Amino acids: CASMGQGWNEQFF.

This clonotype has more than one count but fewer than ten. This sequence joins TRBV5-1 and TRBJ1-6; maybe TRBD1 (5 bases). Trimming shortened V by 7 bases and J by 7 bases, and 12 bases separated the two germline ends. In germline, CDR1 is SGHRS, CDR2 YFSETQ. The CDR3 loop spans 13 amino acids. CDR3 residues: CASSRDLNSPLHF. The CDR3 region has the DNA TGCGCCAGCTCCCGGGACCTGAATTCACCCCTCCACTTT.

The sample holds a few counts of this clonotype. This chain uses TRBV29-1 with TRBJ2-5; TRBD1 agrees at 8 bases. J lost 5 bases, V lost 7 bases, and 12 bases had no gene match. CDR3 length: 14 residues. CDR1 is SQVTM and CDR2 is ANQGSEA in the germline V gene. The CDR3 region is CSADPGGAAETQYF. CDR3 DNA: TGCAGCGCTGACCCAGGGGGCGCGGCGGAGACCCAGTACTTC.

The CDR3 protein is CATTRGGSSYEQYF. The DNA for the CDR3 is TGTGCCACAACAAGAGGGGGTTCGTCCTACGAGCAGTACTTC. The chain joins TRBV10-3 to TRBJ2-7; perhaps TRBD1 as D (6 bases). The CDR3 runs to 14 residues. Per germline, CDR1 ENHRY and CDR2 SYGVKD. V lost 10 bases and J lost 1, with 17 bases in between.